This T cell receptor (beta chain) derives from a study of T-cell memory formation after mild COVID-19. Overall study results and limits: Whether second-wave clones peaking at day 37 were SARS-CoV-2 specific went unconfirmed.

As concerns this clonotype: The target antigen is unknown.

TCRdb reprocessed the 5' RACE reads via MiXCR and lists one record per CDR3 protein. This sample carries hundreds of thousands of distinct CDR3 sequences, just over 20% of them seen once, and the ten largest clones take approximately 13%. The CDR3 extends over 17 amino acids. V lost 5 bases and J lost 2; bases outside the gene matches: 7. This chain uses TRBV12-3 or TRBV12-4 with TRBJ2-5, with 14 bases aligning to TRBD2. Specimen: PBMCs or a T cell subset sorted from them (not recorded which). This TCR derives from an adult woman who had mild COVID-19 (a few samples of this study predate the infection). Cell type and time point are not known. CDR3 bases: TGTGCCAGCAGTCCGGGACTAGCGGGGGTCGTTCAAGAGACCCAGTACTTC. This codes for CASSPGLAGVVQETQYF.